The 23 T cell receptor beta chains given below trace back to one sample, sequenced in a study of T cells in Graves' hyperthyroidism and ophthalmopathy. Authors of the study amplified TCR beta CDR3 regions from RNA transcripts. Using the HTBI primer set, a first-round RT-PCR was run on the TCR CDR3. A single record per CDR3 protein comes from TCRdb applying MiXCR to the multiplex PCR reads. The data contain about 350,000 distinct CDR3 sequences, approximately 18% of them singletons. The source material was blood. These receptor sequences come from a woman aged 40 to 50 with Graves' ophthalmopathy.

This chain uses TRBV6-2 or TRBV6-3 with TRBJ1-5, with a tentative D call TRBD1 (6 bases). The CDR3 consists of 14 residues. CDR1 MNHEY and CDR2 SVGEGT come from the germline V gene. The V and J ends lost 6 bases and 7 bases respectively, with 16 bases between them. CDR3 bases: TGTGCCAGCAGCGAGGGGCAGGGGCGACAGCCCCAGCATTTT. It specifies CASSEGQGRQPQHF.

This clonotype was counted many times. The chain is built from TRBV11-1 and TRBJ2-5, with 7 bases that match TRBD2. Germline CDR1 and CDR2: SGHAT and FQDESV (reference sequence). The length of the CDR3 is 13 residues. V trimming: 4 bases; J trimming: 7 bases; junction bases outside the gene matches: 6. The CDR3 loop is CASSWTGGWTQYF. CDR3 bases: TGTGCCAGCAGCTGGACGGGAGGTTGGACCCAGTACTTC.

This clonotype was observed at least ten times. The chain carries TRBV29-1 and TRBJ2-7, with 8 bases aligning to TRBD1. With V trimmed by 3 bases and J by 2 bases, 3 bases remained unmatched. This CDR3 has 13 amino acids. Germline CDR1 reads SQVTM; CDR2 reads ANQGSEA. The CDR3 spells CSVEGDRTYEQYF. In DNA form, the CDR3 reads TGCAGCGTTGAGGGGGACAGGACCTACGAGCAGTACTTC.

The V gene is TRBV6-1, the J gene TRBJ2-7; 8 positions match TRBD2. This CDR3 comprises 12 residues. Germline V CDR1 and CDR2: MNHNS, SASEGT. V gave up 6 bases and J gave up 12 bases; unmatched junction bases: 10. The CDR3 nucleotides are TGTGCCAGCAGGGGAGCGGGAGACCAGCGGTACTTC. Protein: CASRGAGDQRYF.

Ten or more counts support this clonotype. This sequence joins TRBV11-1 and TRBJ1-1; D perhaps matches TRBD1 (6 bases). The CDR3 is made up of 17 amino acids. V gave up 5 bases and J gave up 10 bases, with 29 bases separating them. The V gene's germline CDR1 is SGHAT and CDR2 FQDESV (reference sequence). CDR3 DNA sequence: TGTGCCAGCAGCCTCCTAGGGGGGTCCCCGGGGGCGGCCGTAGCTTTCTTT. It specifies CASSLLGGSPGAAVAFF.

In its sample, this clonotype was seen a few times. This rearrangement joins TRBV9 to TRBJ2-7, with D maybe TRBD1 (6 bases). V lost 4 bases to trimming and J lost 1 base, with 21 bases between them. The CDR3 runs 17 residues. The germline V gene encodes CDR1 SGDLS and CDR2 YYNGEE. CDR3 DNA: TGTGCCAGCAGCCCCCGTGAATTGGCAGGGGCGTCCTACGAGCAGTACTTC. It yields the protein CASSPRELAGASYEQYF.

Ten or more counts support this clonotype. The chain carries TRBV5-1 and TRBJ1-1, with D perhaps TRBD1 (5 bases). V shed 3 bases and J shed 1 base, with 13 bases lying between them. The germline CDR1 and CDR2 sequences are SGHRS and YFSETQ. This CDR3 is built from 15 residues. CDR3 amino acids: CASSSGGARNTEAFF. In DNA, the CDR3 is TGCGCCAGCAGCTCGGGCGGGGCCAGGAACACTGAAGCTTTCTTT. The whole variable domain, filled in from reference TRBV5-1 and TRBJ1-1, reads KAGVTQTPRYLIKTRGQQVTLSCSPISGHRSVSWYQQTPGQGLQFLFEYFSETQRNKGNFPGRFSGRQFSNSRSEMNVSTLELGDSALYLCASSSGGARNTEAFFGQGTRLTVV.

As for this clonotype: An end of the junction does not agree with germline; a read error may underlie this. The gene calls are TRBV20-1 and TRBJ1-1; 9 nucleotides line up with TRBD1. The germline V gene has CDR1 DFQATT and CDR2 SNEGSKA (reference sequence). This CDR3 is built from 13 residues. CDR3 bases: TGCAGTGCAGAAACAGGGGGCACATCTGACGCTTTCTTT. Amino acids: CSAETGGTSDAFF.

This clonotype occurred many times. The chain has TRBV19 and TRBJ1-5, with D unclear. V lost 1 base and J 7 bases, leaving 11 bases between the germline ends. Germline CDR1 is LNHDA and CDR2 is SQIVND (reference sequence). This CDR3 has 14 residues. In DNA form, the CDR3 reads TGTGCCAGTAGTATAGTAGGAGATCGGCAGCCCCAGCATTTT. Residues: CASSIVGDRQPQHF.

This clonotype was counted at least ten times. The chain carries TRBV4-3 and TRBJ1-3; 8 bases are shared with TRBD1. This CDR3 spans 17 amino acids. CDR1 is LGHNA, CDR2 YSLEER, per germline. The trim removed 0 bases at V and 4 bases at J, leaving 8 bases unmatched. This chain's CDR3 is CASSQDLDRAAGNTIYF. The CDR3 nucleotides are TGCGCCAGCAGCCAAGATCTGGACAGGGCTGCAGGAAACACCATATATTTT.

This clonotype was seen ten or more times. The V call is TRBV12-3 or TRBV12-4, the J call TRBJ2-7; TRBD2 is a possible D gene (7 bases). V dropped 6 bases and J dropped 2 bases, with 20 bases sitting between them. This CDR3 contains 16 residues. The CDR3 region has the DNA TGTGCCAGCAGCCACGGGGGGCGGGCATATACCTACGAGCAGTACTTC. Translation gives CASSHGGRAYTYEQYF.

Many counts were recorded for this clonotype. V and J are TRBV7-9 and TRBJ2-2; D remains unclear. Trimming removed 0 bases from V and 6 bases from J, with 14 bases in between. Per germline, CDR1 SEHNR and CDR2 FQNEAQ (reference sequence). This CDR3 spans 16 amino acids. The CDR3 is CASSLAPRLLPGELFF. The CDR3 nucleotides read TGTGCCAGCAGCTTAGCCCCCCGACTGTTGCCCGGGGAGCTGTTTTTT.

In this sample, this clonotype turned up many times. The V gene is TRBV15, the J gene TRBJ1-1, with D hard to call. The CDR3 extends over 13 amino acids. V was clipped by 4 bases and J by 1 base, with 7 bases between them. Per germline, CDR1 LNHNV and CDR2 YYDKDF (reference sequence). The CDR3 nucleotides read TGTGCCACCAGCATCAAGGGGAACACTGAAGCTTTCTTT. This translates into CATSIKGNTEAFF.

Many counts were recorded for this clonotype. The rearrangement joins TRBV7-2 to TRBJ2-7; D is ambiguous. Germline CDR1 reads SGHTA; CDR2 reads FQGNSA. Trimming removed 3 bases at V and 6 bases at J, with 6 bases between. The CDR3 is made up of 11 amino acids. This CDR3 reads CASSFKGEQYF. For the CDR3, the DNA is TGTGCCAGCAGCTTTAAGGGCGAGCAGTACTTC.

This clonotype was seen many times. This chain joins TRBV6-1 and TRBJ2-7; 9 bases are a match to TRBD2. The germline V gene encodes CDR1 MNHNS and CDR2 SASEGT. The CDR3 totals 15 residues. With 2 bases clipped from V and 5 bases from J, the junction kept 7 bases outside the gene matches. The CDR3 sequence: CASSENEAGGNEQYF. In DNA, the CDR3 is TGTGCCAGCAGTGAAAATGAAGCGGGAGGCAACGAGCAGTACTTC.

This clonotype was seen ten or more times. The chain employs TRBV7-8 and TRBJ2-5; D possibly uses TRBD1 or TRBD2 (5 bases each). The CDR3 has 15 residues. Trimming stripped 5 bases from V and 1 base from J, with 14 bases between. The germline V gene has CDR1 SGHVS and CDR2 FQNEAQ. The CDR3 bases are TGTGCCAGCAGCGGGGTAGCGCAGGGCCAAGAGACCCAGTACTTC. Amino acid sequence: CASSGVAQGQETQYF.

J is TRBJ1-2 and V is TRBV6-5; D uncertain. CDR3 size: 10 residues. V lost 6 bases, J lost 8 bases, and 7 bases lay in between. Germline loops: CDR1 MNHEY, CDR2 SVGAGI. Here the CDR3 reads CASSPGGYTF. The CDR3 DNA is TGTGCCAGCAGCCCGGGCGGCTACACCTTC.

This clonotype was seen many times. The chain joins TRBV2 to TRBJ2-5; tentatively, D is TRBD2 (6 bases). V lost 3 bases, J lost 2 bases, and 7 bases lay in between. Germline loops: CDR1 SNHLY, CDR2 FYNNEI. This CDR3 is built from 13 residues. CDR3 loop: CASSDAGQETQYF. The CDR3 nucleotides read TGTGCCAGCAGTGACGCGGGACAAGAGACCCAGTACTTC.

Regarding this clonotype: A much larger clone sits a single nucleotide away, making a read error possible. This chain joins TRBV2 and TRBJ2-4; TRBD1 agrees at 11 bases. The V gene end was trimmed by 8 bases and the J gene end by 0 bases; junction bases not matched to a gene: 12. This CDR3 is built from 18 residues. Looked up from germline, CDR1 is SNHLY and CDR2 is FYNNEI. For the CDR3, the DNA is TGTGCCAGCGGTGGACAGGGGGCCACTAGATTAGCCAAAAACATTCAGTACTTC. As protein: CASGGQGATRLAKNIQYF.

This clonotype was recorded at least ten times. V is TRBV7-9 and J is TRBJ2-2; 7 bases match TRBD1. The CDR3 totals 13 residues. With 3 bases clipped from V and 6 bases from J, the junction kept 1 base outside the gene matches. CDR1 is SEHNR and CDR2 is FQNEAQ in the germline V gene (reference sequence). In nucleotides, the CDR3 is TGTGCCAGCAGCTTCCAGGGGGCCGGGGAGCTGTTTTTT. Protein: CASSFQGAGELFF.

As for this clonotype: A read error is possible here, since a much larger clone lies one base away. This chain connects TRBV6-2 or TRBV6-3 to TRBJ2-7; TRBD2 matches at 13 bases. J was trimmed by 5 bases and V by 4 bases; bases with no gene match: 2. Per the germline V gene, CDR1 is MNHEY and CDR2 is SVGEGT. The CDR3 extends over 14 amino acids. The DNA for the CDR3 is TGTGCCAGCAGTTCCGGGACTAGCGGGGACGAGCAGTACTTC. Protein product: CASSSGTSGDEQYF.

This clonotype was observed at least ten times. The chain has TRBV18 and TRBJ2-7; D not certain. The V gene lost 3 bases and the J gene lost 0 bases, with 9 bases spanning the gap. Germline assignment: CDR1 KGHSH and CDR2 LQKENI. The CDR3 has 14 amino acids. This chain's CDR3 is CASSPQQSSYEQYF. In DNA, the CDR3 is TGTGCCAGCTCACCCCAACAGAGCTCCTACGAGCAGTACTTC.

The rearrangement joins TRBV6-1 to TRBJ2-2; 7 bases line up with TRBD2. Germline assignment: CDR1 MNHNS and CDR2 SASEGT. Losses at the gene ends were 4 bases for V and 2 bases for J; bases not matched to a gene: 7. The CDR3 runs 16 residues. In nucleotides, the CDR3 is TGTGCCAGCAGTGCAAGGGGCGGGAGTAACACCGGGGAGCTGTTTTTT. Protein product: CASSARGGSNTGELFF.